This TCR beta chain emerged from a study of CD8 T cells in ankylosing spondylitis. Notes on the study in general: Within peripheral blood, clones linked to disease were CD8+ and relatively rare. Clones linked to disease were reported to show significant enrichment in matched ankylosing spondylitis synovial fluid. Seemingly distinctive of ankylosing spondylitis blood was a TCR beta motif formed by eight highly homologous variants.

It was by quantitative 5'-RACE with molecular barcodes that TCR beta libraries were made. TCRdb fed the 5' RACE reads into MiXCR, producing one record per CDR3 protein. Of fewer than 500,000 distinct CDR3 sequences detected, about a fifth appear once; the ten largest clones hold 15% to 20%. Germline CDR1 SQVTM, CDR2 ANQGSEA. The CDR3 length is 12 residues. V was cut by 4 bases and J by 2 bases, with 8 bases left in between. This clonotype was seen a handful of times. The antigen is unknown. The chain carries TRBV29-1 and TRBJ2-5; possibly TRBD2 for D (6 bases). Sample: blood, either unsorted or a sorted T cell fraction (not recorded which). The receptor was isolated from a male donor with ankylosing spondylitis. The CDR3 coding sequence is TGCAGCGTTGTGGGAGGTCAAGAGACCCAGTACTTC. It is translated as CSVVGGQETQYF.